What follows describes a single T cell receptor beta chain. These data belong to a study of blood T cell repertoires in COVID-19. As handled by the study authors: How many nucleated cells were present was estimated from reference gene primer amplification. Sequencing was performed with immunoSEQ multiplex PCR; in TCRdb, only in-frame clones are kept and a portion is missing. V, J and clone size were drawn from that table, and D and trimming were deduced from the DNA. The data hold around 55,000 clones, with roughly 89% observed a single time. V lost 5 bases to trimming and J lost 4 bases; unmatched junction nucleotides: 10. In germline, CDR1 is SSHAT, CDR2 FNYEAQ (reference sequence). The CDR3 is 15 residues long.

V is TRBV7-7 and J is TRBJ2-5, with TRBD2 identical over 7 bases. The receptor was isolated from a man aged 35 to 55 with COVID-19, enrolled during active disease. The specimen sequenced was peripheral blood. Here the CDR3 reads CASSLGTGGRETQYF. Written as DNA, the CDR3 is TGTGCCAGCAGCCTAGGGACGGGAGGAAGAGAGACCCAGTACTTC.